This T cell receptor (beta chain) derives from a study of blood T cell repertoires in COVID-19. Study context: From T cells, B-cell-depleted T cells, or PBMCs came the material, which was cDNA or gDNA.

Original handling: How many nucleated cells were present was estimated from reference gene primer amplification. The repertoire was sequenced with immunoSEQ multiplex PCR; TCRdb's copy has only in-frame clones and lacks some. V, J and clone size are taken as reported in that table, and D and trimming were inferred from the DNA itself. The sample carries approximately 59,000 clones, roughly nine tenths recorded once. Looked up from germline, CDR1 is SGHTA and CDR2 is FQGNSA. The CDR3 runs to 15 residues. V lost 1 base and J 4 bases, leaving 13 bases between the germline ends. Sequencing input: peripheral blood. The rearrangement links TRBV7-2 to TRBJ1-1, with D unresolved. The origin of this receptor is a human donor in a cohort sampled during active COVID-19. CDR3 sequence reads: CASSLDPYVSTEAFF. CDR3 sequence (DNA): TGTGCCAGCAGCTTAGATCCGTATGTGAGCACTGAAGCTTTCTTT.